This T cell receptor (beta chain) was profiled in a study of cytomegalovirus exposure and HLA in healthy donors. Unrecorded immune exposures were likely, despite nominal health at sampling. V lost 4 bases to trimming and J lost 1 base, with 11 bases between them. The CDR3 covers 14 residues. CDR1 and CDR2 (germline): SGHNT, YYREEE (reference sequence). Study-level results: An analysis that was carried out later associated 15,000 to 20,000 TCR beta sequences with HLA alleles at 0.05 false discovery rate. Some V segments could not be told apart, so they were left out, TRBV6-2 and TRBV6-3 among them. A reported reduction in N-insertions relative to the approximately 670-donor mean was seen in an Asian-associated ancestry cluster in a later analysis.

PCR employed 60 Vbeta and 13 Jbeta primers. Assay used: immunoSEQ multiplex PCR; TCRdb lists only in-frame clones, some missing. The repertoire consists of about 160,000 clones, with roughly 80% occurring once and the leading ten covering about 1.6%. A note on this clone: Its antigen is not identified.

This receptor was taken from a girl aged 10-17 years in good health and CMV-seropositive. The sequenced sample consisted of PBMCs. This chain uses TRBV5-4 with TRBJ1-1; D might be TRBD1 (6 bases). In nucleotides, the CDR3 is TGTGCCAGCAGCGACTCCAGGGGGAACACTGAAGCTTTCTTT. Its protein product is CASSDSRGNTEAFF.